These 30 T cell receptor beta chains were all obtained from the same sample, sequenced in a study of OX40 agonist ivuxolimab in advanced cancers. The table came from immunoSEQ multiplex PCR; TCRdb's copy has only in-frame clones and leaves some out. The profile shows 100,000 or so clones, under 90% of them singletons. Sequences were derived from CD4+ or CD8+ T cells sorted from blood, sampled in a trial of the OX40 agonist ivuxolimab. The origin of the receptors is an adult with an advanced solid tumor such as melanoma, head and neck, liver or kidney cancer.

The rearrangement joins TRBV19 to TRBJ2-7; 7 positions match TRBD2. The CDR3 loop spans 17 amino acids. Germline values: CDR1 LNHDA, CDR2 SQIVND (reference sequence). V lost 4 bases and J lost 3; bases outside the gene matches: 15. The CDR3 reads CASSNPSTGTTRYEQYF. Here the CDR3 DNA reads TGTGCCAGTAGTAACCCCTCAACCGGGACTACCCGCTACGAGCAGTACTTC.

The chain couples TRBV18 to TRBJ2-5, with D possibly TRBD1 on 6 matching bases. Germline loops: CDR1 KGHSH, CDR2 LQKENI. This CDR3 has 15 amino acids. With 3 bases removed from V and 2 bases from J, the gap between germline ends came to 13 bases. Here the CDR3 DNA reads TGTGCCAGCTCACCCGACAGGAGACAGCAAGAGACCCAGTACTTC. This encodes CASSPDRRQQETQYF.

This sequence joins TRBV2 and TRBJ1-5, with 9 bases fitting TRBD1. Germline CDR1 is SNHLY and CDR2 is FYNNEI. The CDR3 consists of 15 residues. The V segment lost 6 bases and the J segment 6 bases; nucleotides outside the gene matches: 9. CDR3 protein: CASSGQGPAVQPQHF. CDR3 bases: TGTGCCAGCAGCGGACAGGGGCCGGCAGTTCAGCCCCAGCATTTT.

The V gene is TRBV19, the J gene TRBJ1-1; TRBD1 aligns across 9 bases. From germline, CDR1 is LNHDA and CDR2 SQIVND (reference sequence). The CDR3 runs 9 residues. V trimming: 11 bases; J trimming: 11 bases; junction bases outside the gene matches: 3. The DNA for the CDR3 is TGTGCCTGGGACAGGGAGGCTTTCTTT. It translates to CAWDREAFF.

V usage is TRBV23-1 and J usage is TRBJ2-2, with TRBD2 matching over 8 bases. TRBV23-1 counts as an open reading frame of uncertain function. This CDR3 has 16 residues. J gave up 3 bases and V 1 base, and 4 bases lay outside the gene matches. The CDR3 loop is CASSQLSSGYTGELFF. The CDR3 coding sequence is TGCGCCAGCAGTCAATTGTCTAGCGGGTACACCGGGGAGCTGTTTTTT.

The chain's CDR3 is CASSLDRGAGELFF. DNA for the CDR3: TGTGCCAGCAGCTTAGACAGGGGGGCCGGGGAGCTGTTTTTT. The chain recombines TRBV7-2 with TRBJ2-2, with TRBD1 matching over 8 bases. The CDR3 consists of 14 residues. Germline loops: CDR1 SGHTA, CDR2 FQGNSA. The ends lost 1 base at V and 6 bases at J; junction bases unmatched: 1.

V and J are TRBV9 and TRBJ2-3, with a possible D match to TRBD2 (7 bases). The CDR3 contains 15 residues. Trimming stripped 4 bases from V and 2 bases from J, with 14 bases between. In germline, CDR1 is SGDLS, CDR2 YYNGEE. CDR3 DNA: TGTGCCAGCAGCCATGGAGGGGGGGCCACAGATACGCAGTATTTT. Its protein is CASSHGGGATDTQYF.

The genes are TRBV5-1 and TRBJ2-7; 9 nucleotides match TRBD1. The V and J ends lost 4 bases and 4 bases, in that order; junction bases with no gene match: 9. The CDR3 spans 15 residues. CDR1 and CDR2 (germline): SGHRS, YFSETQ. The CDR3 sequence: CASSPPGQGPYEQYF. The CDR3 DNA is TGCGCCAGCAGCCCGCCGGGACAGGGCCCGTACGAGCAGTACTTC.

This chain uses TRBV18 with TRBJ1-5; no definite D call. The germline V gene has CDR1 KGHSH and CDR2 LQKENI. The V and J ends lost 2 bases and 6 bases respectively, with 14 bases between them. The CDR3 runs 15 residues. CDR3 nucleotides: TGTGCCAGCTCACCAGATGGAAAGGGTACTCAGCCCCAGCATTTT. It codes for CASSPDGKGTQPQHF.

The chain links TRBV6-5 to TRBJ1-1, with D hard to call. The CDR3 has 12 amino acids. CDR1 and CDR2 (germline): MNHEY, SVGAGI. The V end was cut by 2 bases, the J end by 1 base, with 2 bases between. CDR3 protein: CASSYQNTEAFF. In nucleotides, the CDR3 is TGTGCCAGCAGTTACCAGAACACTGAAGCTTTCTTT.

This clone was seen many times. The CDR3 DNA reads as TGTGCCAGCACCTCCCGGGGAGGGGCTGAAGCTTTCTTT. This sequence encodes CASTSRGGAEAFF. V and J are TRBV6-5 and TRBJ1-1, with D possibly matching TRBD1 (5 bases). Germline V gene sequence: CDR1 MNHEY, CDR2 SVGAGI. This CDR3 contains 13 residues. V lost 7 bases and J 6 bases, leaving 15 bases between the germline ends.

This chain uses TRBV19 with TRBJ1-1, with D unresolved. Trimming shortened V by 1 base and J by 0 bases, and 9 bases separated the two germline ends. Germline CDR1 LNHDA, CDR2 SQIVND (reference sequence). The length of the CDR3 is 15 residues. This chain's CDR3 is CASSIGAIMNTEAFF. In nucleotides, the CDR3 is TGTGCCAGTAGTATAGGGGCAATCATGAACACTGAAGCTTTCTTT.

The chain is built from TRBV15 and TRBJ2-7; D is perhaps TRBD1 (5 bases). Trimming removed 0 bases from V and 3 bases from J, with 15 bases in between. This CDR3 region has 16 residues. Germline loops: CDR1 LNHNV, CDR2 YYDKDF (reference sequence). CDR3 sequence (DNA): TGTGCCACCAGCAGAGATCAGGGAACCCTCTACTACGAGCAGTACTTC. Its translation: CATSRDQGTLYYEQYF.

The genes are TRBV6-6 and TRBJ1-2; D is possibly TRBD1 (6 bases). Germline V gene sequence: CDR1 MNHNY, CDR2 SVGAGI (reference sequence). The CDR3 spans 15 residues. V was cut by 6 bases and J by 4 bases, with 18 bases left in between. The CDR3 coding sequence is TGTGCCAGCAGATCCGGGAGACAGGACGTCTATGGCTACACCTTC. Its translation is CASRSGRQDVYGYTF.

The genes are TRBV6-6 and TRBJ1-1; possibly TRBD1 for D (6 bases). The CDR3 extends over 13 amino acids. The germline V gene encodes CDR1 MNHNY and CDR2 SVGAGI (reference sequence). Trimming removed 6 bases at V and 4 bases at J, with 12 bases between. This chain's CDR3 is CASSRDRSTEAFF. CDR3 coding DNA: TGTGCCAGCAGCCGCGACAGGTCCACTGAAGCTTTCTTT.

The chain uses TRBV5-1 and TRBJ1-4; no reliable D call. The CDR3 consists of 12 residues. CDR1 is SGHRS and CDR2 is YFSETQ in the germline V gene. V lost 5 bases to trimming and J lost 0 bases, with 2 bases between them. The CDR3 DNA follows: TGCGCCAGCAGGGCAACTAATGAAAAACTGTTTTTT. Translated: CASRATNEKLFF. The whole variable domain, remainder taken from reference TRBV5-1 and TRBJ1-4, is KAGVTQTPRYLIKTRGQQVTLSCSPISGHRSVSWYQQTPGQGLQFLFEYFSETQRNKGNFPGRFSGRQFSNSRSEMNVSTLELGDSALYLCASRATNEKLFFGSGTQLSVL.

V usage is TRBV6-1 and J usage is TRBJ1-5, with 8 bases lining up with TRBD1. The V and J ends lost 5 bases and 4 bases, in that order; junction bases with no gene match: 4. Germline V gives CDR1 MNHNS, CDR2 SASEGT. The CDR3 contains 14 residues. The CDR3 reads CASSLWTGNQPQHF. As DNA, the CDR3 is TGTGCCAGCAGTCTGTGGACAGGGAATCAGCCCCAGCATTTT.

The V call is TRBV2, the J call TRBJ2-3; 11 bases are shared with TRBD1. The CDR3 loop spans 15 amino acids. From germline, CDR1 is SNHLY and CDR2 FYNNEI. The J segment lost 4 bases and the V segment lost 7 bases, leaving 7 bases of the junction unmatched. CDR3 in amino acids: CASKFGQGASDTQYF. The CDR3 DNA reads as TGTGCCAGCAAATTTGGACAGGGGGCCTCAGATACGCAGTATTTT.

This clone was found once. The chain uses TRBV10-3 and TRBJ1-2; possibly TRBD1 for D (5 bases). The germline V gene has CDR1 ENHRY and CDR2 SYGVKD. The V end was cut by 10 bases, the J end by 5 bases, with 17 bases between. The CDR3 extends over 13 amino acids. CDR3 in DNA: TGTGCCACTAGACCCGACGGGGGGTATGGCTACACCTTC. Translating gives CATRPDGGYGYTF.

To note about this clone: Other DNA variants within this sample encode the same CDR3. The gene calls are TRBV18 and TRBJ1-1; D gene unclear. The CDR3 has 13 amino acids. Germline-derived CDR1 and CDR2 are KGHSH and LQKENI. The V and J ends lost 3 bases and 1 base respectively, with 6 bases between them. Here the CDR3 reads CASSPGGNTEAFF. The CDR3 bases are TGTGCCAGCTCACCGGGAGGGAACACTGAAGCTTTCTTT.

The CDR3 loop is CASSSIGEGQGGYEQYF. The DNA for the CDR3 is TGTGCCAGCAGCTCCATCGGGGAGGGACAGGGTGGGTACGAGCAGTACTTC. This rearrangement joins TRBV7-8 to TRBJ2-7, with 9 bases lining up with TRBD1. V trimming: 4 bases; J trimming: 4 bases; junction bases outside the gene matches: 14. CDR1 is SGHVS, CDR2 FQNEAQ, per germline. The CDR3 is 17 residues long.

The chain has TRBV5-1 and TRBJ2-1; the D is unclear. Per germline, CDR1 SGHRS and CDR2 YFSETQ. The CDR3 contains 11 residues. Trimming took off 0 bases at V and 6 bases at J, with 1 base between the two ends. The CDR3: CASSLGNEQFF. The CDR3 DNA reads as TGCGCCAGCAGCTTGGGCAATGAGCAGTTCTTC.

This chain joins TRBV7-9 and TRBJ2-3, with 9 positions matching TRBD1. This CDR3 region has 19 residues. Germline trimming cut 3 bases from V and 6 bases from J; bases unmatched to any gene: 19. Germline loops: CDR1 SEHNR, CDR2 FQNEAQ (reference sequence). The CDR3 region is CASSFPSPSGQGRSDTQYF. CDR3 in DNA: TGTGCCAGCAGCTTCCCTTCCCCTTCTGGACAGGGGCGGTCGGATACGCAGTATTTT.

The rearrangement joins TRBV27 to TRBJ1-1, with D possibly being TRBD1 (6 bases). Germline-derived CDR1 and CDR2 are MNHEY and SMNVEV (reference sequence). The length of the CDR3 is 13 residues. Trimming pared 8 bases from V and 5 bases from J, leaving 15 bases between. CDR3 region: CASRSGGWTEAFF. DNA of the CDR3: TGTGCCAGCCGCTCCGGGGGCTGGACTGAAGCTTTCTTT.

The chain is built from TRBV5-4 and TRBJ2-1; D not certain. The CDR3 runs 12 residues. Trimming took 2 bases from V and 8 from J, leaving 8 bases between them. Looked up from germline, CDR1 is SGHNT and CDR2 is YYREEE (reference sequence). The CDR3 DNA sequence: TGTGCCAGCAGCTTTTATGGCGATGAGCAGTTCTTC. Translated: CASSFYGDEQFF.

This clone was detected a few times. The gene calls are TRBV30 and TRBJ2-1; 7 nucleotides agree with TRBD2. Germline assignment: CDR1 GTSNPN and CDR2 SVGIG (reference sequence). Germline trimming cut 2 bases from V and 15 bases from J; bases unmatched to any gene: 10. The CDR3 totals 12 residues. In nucleotides, the CDR3 is TGTGCCTGGAGTCCTACGGGACTACCATTGTTCTTC. This encodes CAWSPTGLPLFF.

The rearrangement links TRBV18 to TRBJ1-4; 10 bases line up with TRBD1. Per the germline V gene, CDR1 is KGHSH and CDR2 is LQKENI. This CDR3 has 15 residues. V shed 3 bases, J shed 6 bases, and the junction held 4 bases outside the gene matches. The CDR3 sequence: CASSPGDRGHEKLFF. Here the CDR3 DNA reads TGTGCCAGCTCACCCGGAGACAGGGGGCATGAAAAACTGTTTTTT.

The chain recombines TRBV5-1 with TRBJ2-2; D assignment may be TRBD1 or TRBD2 (6 bases each). The CDR3 is 17 amino acids. Trimming removed 0 bases at V and 5 bases at J, with 17 bases between. Germline values: CDR1 SGHRS, CDR2 YFSETQ. The CDR3 region is CASSLGRSGAGTGELFF. The CDR3 bases are TGCGCCAGCAGCTTGGGACGCTCGGGGGCAGGGACCGGGGAGCTGTTTTTT.

The V and J genes are TRBV10-2 and TRBJ2-1; D is perhaps TRBD1 (5 bases). The V end lost 10 bases, the J end lost 0 bases, and 13 bases lay between the germline ends. This CDR3 has 14 residues. CDR1 WSHSY and CDR2 SAAADI come from the germline V gene. CDR3 DNA: TGCGCCATTGCAGGGTTAAGCTCCTACAATGAGCAGTTCTTC. Translating it yields CAIAGLSSYNEQFF.

The J gene is TRBJ1-5, the V gene TRBV6-5; D unresolved. Looked up from germline, CDR1 is MNHEY and CDR2 is SVGAGI. The V and J ends lost 5 bases and 0 bases respectively, with 5 bases between them. The CDR3 contains 13 residues. The CDR3 DNA sequence: TGTGCCAGCAGTCCATATAGCAATCAGCCCCAGCATTTT. Its translation is CASSPYSNQPQHF.